A selection of T cell receptor beta chains follows, all from one sample in a study of blood T cell repertoires in COVID-19. Only in-frame clones appear in the TCRdb table, and some are missing; sequencing was by immunoSEQ multiplex PCR. The sample lists about 140,000 clones, about four fifths seen once, with roughly 1.6% in the top ten. Sequenced: peripheral blood. The receptors originated from a human donor in a cohort sampled during active COVID-19. Both conserved end residues are part of each CDR3. The D gene is left open where the match is weak. The size entry is marked missing in some rows and otherwise reads once, few, many or a size class.

j_gene,d_gene,abundance,v_gene,CDR3nt,CDR3aa
TRBJ1-1,TRBD1,.,TRBV18,TGTGCCAGCTCACCTCGGGGGACAGGGGTGACTGAAGCTTTCTTT,CASSPRGTGVTEAFF
TRBJ1-2,TRBD1,once,TRBV28,TGTGCCAGCAGTTTAACAGGGGCCAACTATGGCTACACCTTC,CASSLTGANYGYTF
TRBJ2-7,TRBD1,.,TRBV28,TGTGCCAGCAGTCAAGGACAGGTCTACGAGCAGTACTTC,CASSQGQVYEQYF
TRBJ2-1,TRBD2,.,TRBV7-3,TGTGCCAGCAGCTTCCTAGCGGGGACTTACAATGAGCAGTTCTTC,CASSFLAGTYNEQFF
TRBJ2-5,.,.,TRBV3-1/TRBV3-2,TGTGCCAGCAGCCAAAAATCGGGTCCCGCTTTAGAGACCCAGTACTTC,CASSQKSGPALETQYF
TRBJ1-1,.,.,TRBV18,TGTGCCAGCTCACCAGGAGTCCCTTTGTTACCCTTGAACACTGAAGCTTTCTTT,CASSPGVPLLPLNTEAFF
TRBJ1-2,.,.,TRBV7-9,TGTGCCAGCAGCTTAGAAGGCAGGGTCGGGCGTGGCTACACCTTC,CASSLEGRVGRGYTF
TRBJ2-5,TRBD1,.,TRBV7-6,TGTGCCAGCAGCAAACATCCGGGACAGGGGGCCCAAGAGACCCAGTACTTC,CASSKHPGQGAQETQYF
TRBJ2-7,TRBD2,.,TRBV24-1,TGTGCCACCAGTGAGACAACTAGCGGGAGTATAACCGAGCAGTACTTC,CATSETTSGSITEQYF
TRBJ1-5,TRBD1,.,TRBV28,TGTGCCAGCAGCGCGACAGGGTTTCAGCCCCAGCATTTT,CASSATGFQPQHF
TRBJ2-2,TRBD2,.,TRBV5-6,TGTGCCAGCAGCTGGGCTAGCGGGAGTTGGACCGGGGAGCTGTTTTTT,CASSWASGSWTGELFF
TRBJ1-1,.,.,TRBV28,TGTGCCACCTCAGGTATGTTCTTT,CATSGMFF
TRBJ1-4,.,few,TRBV28,TGTGCCAGCAGTACACAAGGGAGGGCTAATGAAAAACTGTTTTTT,CASSTQGRANEKLFF
TRBJ2-2,.,.,TRBV29-1,TGCAGCGTTACGAGGGCAGCGGCCGGGGAGCTGTTTTTT,CSVTRAAAGELFF
TRBJ1-5,.,.,TRBV5-1,TGCGCCAGCAGCTTCGACGGCGGGAGGAATCAGCCCCAGCATTTT,CASSFDGGRNQPQHF
TRBJ2-7,.,few,TRBV6-5,TGTGCCAGCAGGACTATTGCCCTCGGCGAGCAGTACTTC,CASRTIALGEQYF
TRBJ2-1,.,.,TRBV5-1,TGCGCCAGCAGGTTAGAATCCTACAATGAGCAGTTCTTC,CASRLESYNEQFF
TRBJ2-5,TRBD2,once,TRBV5-1,TGCGCCAGCAGCCCCCTCGCTAGCGGGGTCCAAGAGACCCAGTACTTC,CASSPLASGVQETQYF
TRBJ2-7,.,.,TRBV5-1,TGCGCCAGCAGCTGGGGGGACAGTAGCTCCTACGAGCAGTACTTC,CASSWGDSSSYEQYF
TRBJ2-4,TRBD2,once,TRBV7-2,TGTGCCAGCAGCTTACGAAGGACTAGCGGTTCACTAAACATTCAGTACTTC,CASSLRRTSGSLNIQYF
TRBJ2-6,TRBD2,.,TRBV19,TGTGCCAGTTTTTCACCGGGACTAGCGGGACCTGGGGCCAACGTCCTGACTTTC,CASFSPGLAGPGANVLTF
TRBJ2-2,.,.,TRBV21-1,TGTGCCAGCAGCAAGGGTCCTCGGCGGGAGCGCACCGGGGAGCTGTTTTTT,CASSKGPRRERTGELFF
TRBJ2-7,.,.,TRBV5-1,TGCGCCAGCAGAAGGGGCGACGACTCCTACGAGCAGTACTTC,CASRRGDDSYEQYF
TRBJ2-5,TRBD2,.,TRBV6-5,TGTGCCAGTGACTTAGCGGGAGGGCAAGAGACCCAGTACTTC,CASDLAGGQETQYF
TRBJ2-7,.,.,TRBV3-1/TRBV3-2,TGTGCCAGCAGCCAAGGAGGAGAGCAGTACTTC,CASSQGGEQYF
TRBJ2-1,TRBD2,.,TRBV4-1,TGCGCCAGCAGCCAAGGTGCTAGCGGGGGAGGGGATGAGCAGTTCTTC,CASSQGASGGGDEQFF
TRBJ2-5,.,.,TRBV30,TGTGCCTGGAGTGTTGGGGCAGGGGCTTTAGAGACCCAGTACTTC,CAWSVGAGALETQYF
TRBJ2-3,.,.,TRBV5-1,TGCGCCAGCAGCCCGCGGCTTTGGCGCCACGATCAAAATACGCAGTATTTT,CASSPRLWRHDQNTQYF
TRBJ1-2,.,once,TRBV29-1,TGCAGCGTTGAGGTGGACTTCTATGGCTACACCTTC,CSVEVDFYGYTF
TRBJ1-4,.,.,TRBV5-4,TGTGCCAGCAGCTTTCCCGGGGAAAAACTGTTTTTT,CASSFPGEKLFF
TRBJ2-7,TRBD1,.,TRBV5-1,TGCGCCAGCAGCCTAAGGACAGGGGGGAAAGAGCAGTACTTC,CASSLRTGGKEQYF
TRBJ2-2,TRBD2,few,TRBV11-2,TGTGCCAGCAGCTTTAGCGGGAGGAGGAACACCGGGGAGCTGTTTTTT,CASSFSGRRNTGELFF
TRBJ2-1,TRBD2,few,TRBV18,TGTGCCAGCTCAACGGGACTAGCCAATGAGCAGTTCTTC,CASSTGLANEQFF
TRBJ1-2,.,.,TRBV24-1,TGTGCCACCAGTGATTCCGAAGGACTAGGCTATGGCTACACCTTC,CATSDSEGLGYGYTF
TRBJ2-1,TRBD2,.,TRBV18,TGTGCCAGCCGCCCCGGGGGGGGACTAGCGCGCAATGAGCAGTTCTTC,CASRPGGGLARNEQFF
TRBJ1-5,.,.,TRBV29-1,TGCAGCGTAAGCTGGGGCGATCAGCCCCAGCATTTT,CSVSWGDQPQHF
TRBJ2-1,TRBD1,.,TRBV9,TGTGCCAGGGACAGGGGGCACAATGAGCAGTTCTTC,CARDRGHNEQFF
TRBJ2-5,TRBD2,.,TRBV24-1,TGTGCCACCAGTGATGGTGGGAGGGCAGGCAGGGAGACCCAGTACTTC,CATSDGGRAGRETQYF
TRBJ1-6,TRBD1,.,TRBV28,TGTGCCAGCAGTATTGACAGGGGAGAGAGTTCACCCCTCCACTTT,CASSIDRGESSPLHF
TRBJ2-2,.,.,TRBV9,TGTGCCAGCAGCGTAGCCACCGGCCGGGGAAACACCGGGGAGCTGTTTTTT,CASSVATGRGNTGELFF
TRBJ1-6,.,.,TRBV6-1,TGTGCCAGCAGTGAATTTCGGGGGAGGCCCCTCCACTTT,CASSEFRGRPLHF
TRBJ2-2,TRBD1,once,TRBV2,TGTGCCAGCAGCGAACAGGGGCCGAACACCGGGGAGCTGTTTTTT,CASSEQGPNTGELFF
TRBJ2-7,TRBD1,.,TRBV6-5,TGTGCCAGCAGTTACGGGACAGTAGCGACTTACGAGCAGTACTTC,CASSYGTVATYEQYF
TRBJ2-2,TRBD2,few,TRBV18,TGTGCCAGCTCACCACAATCCTTAATATCCGGGAGGGCCTCCGGGGAGCTGTTTTTT,CASSPQSLISGRASGELFF
TRBJ1-6,TRBD1,.,TRBV7-9,TGTGCCAGCAGCCACGACAGGGCGGCCTATAATTCACCCCTCCACTTT,CASSHDRAAYNSPLHF
TRBJ2-1,TRBD1,.,TRBV5-1,TGCGCCAGCAGCTTGGAGGGATCGACAGGGGGCTTCTACAATGAGCAGTTCTTC,CASSLEGSTGGFYNEQFF
TRBJ2-7,TRBD2,.,TRBV3-1/TRBV3-2,TGTGCCAGCAGCCCCGGGGGGGAGCGTTACGAGCAGTACTTC,CASSPGGERYEQYF
TRBJ2-3,TRBD1,.,TRBV30,TGTGCCTTTGAAGGGACAGGGGGCGCGCGTACGCAGTATTTT,CAFEGTGGARTQYF
TRBJ2-7,.,.,TRBV6-6,TGTGCCAGCAGCGGTTACGGGTACGAGCAGTACTTC,CASSGYGYEQYF
TRBJ2-5,TRBD1,.,TRBV19,TGTGCCAGTATGCGGACAGGGGAGGTGGAGACCCAGTACTTC,CASMRTGEVETQYF
TRBJ2-5,.,.,TRBV4-3,TGCGCCAGCAGCCAAGATGCCCGGACACAAACGAAAGAGACCCAGTACTTC,CASSQDARTQTKETQYF
TRBJ1-2,.,.,TRBV30,TGTGCCTGGAGTGAGGGGTACTATGGCTACACCTTC,CAWSEGYYGYTF
TRBJ2-4,.,.,TRBV19,TGTGCCAGTAGTAAGGTAGACAGCCGAGGAAGACTAGCCAAAAACATTCAGTACTTC,CASSKVDSRGRLAKNIQYF